These 14 T cell receptor beta chains share one sample of origin, sequenced in a study of beta chain features in type 1 diabetes. Their recognized antigens are unknown. General study points: TCRB CDR3s were moderately but significantly shorter in Type 1 diabetes patients in all four CD4+ subsets.

Expressed TCRB transcripts were sequenced because the isolated RNA had all been reverse transcribed beforehand. Clones were read by immunoSEQ multiplex PCR, and TCRdb kept only the in-frame ones, dropping some. The sample yields about 240,000 clones, around 13% seen once. The sample taken for sequencing was naive CD4+ T cells from blood. These receptors came from a man between 25 and 39 years old with type 1 diabetes.

A note on this clone: The same CDR3 can be traced to other DNA sequences in this sample. This chain connects TRBV2 to TRBJ2-7, with D unresolved. This CDR3 region has 12 residues. Germline values: CDR1 SNHLY, CDR2 FYNNEI. V was shortened by 6 bases and J by 4 bases, with 10 bases between the two germline ends. The CDR3 DNA follows: TGTGCCAGCAGCGCGGATTCGTACGAGCAGTACTTC. It specifies CASSADSYEQYF.

Written as DNA, the CDR3 is TGTGCCAGCAGCACCGGGACAGGGGGGAACTCACCCCTCCACTTT. Translating gives CASSTGTGGNSPLHF. This chain uses TRBV11-3 with TRBJ1-6, with 11 bases lining up with TRBD1. CDR1 is SGHNT, CDR2 YENEEA, per germline. The CDR3 is made up of 15 amino acids. Unmatched junction bases numbered 7, after V lost 5 bases and J lost 10 bases.

This sequence joins TRBV25-1 and TRBJ1-6; D ambiguous. Trimming took off 4 bases at V and 6 bases at J, with 13 bases between the two ends. CDR1 and CDR2 (germline): MGHDK, SYGVNS. The CDR3 consists of 15 residues. CDR3 nucleotides: TGTGCCAGCAGTGTCCGAGGGAGAACTAATTCACCCCTCCACTTT. Protein: CASSVRGRTNSPLHF. The full variable domain, in which reference TRBV25-1 and TRBJ1-6 provide the parts outside the CDR3, is EADIYQTPRYLVIGTGKKITLECSQTMGHDKMYWYQQDPGMELHLIHYSYGVNSTEKGDLSSESTVSRIRTEHFPLTLESARPSHTSQYLCASSVRGRTNSPLHFGNGTRLTVT.

This clone was seen more than once but under ten times. Other nucleotide sequences in the sample specify the same CDR3. The chain employs TRBV7-2 and TRBJ2-3; no firm D call. This CDR3 has 12 residues. V lost 5 bases, J lost 2 bases, and 5 bases lay in between. Germline CDR1 and CDR2: SGHTA and FQGNSA. CDR3 sequence reads: CASSLYTDTQYF. The CDR3 region has the DNA TGTGCCAGCAGCCTCTACACAGATACGCAGTATTTT.

This clone was counted a few times. The rearrangement uses TRBV9 and TRBJ2-1, with 10 bases aligning to TRBD1. CDR1 is SGDLS and CDR2 is YYNGEE in the germline V gene. The CDR3 spans 15 residues. V lost 3 bases to trimming and J lost 6 bases; unmatched junction nucleotides: 6. The CDR3 DNA sequence: TGTGCCAGCAGCGCCGACAGGGGGCAGGTCAATGAGCAGTTCTTC. Protein: CASSADRGQVNEQFF.

This clone was recorded a few times. The chain is built from TRBV7-7 and TRBJ2-2; TRBD1 is a possible D gene (6 bases). Germline assignment: CDR1 SSHAT and CDR2 FNYEAQ (reference sequence). The CDR3 totals 16 residues. Trimming took off 5 bases at V and 2 bases at J, with 15 bases between the two ends. The CDR3 spells CASSRLPGHNTGELFF. As DNA, the CDR3 is TGTGCCAGCAGCCGCCTCCCGGGACACAACACCGGGGAGCTGTTTTTT.

This rearrangement joins TRBV2 to TRBJ2-1; D possibly corresponds to TRBD2 (6 bases). This CDR3 has 12 residues. Germline V CDR1 and CDR2: SNHLY, FYNNEI. V shed 6 bases and J shed 7 bases, with 10 bases lying between them. The CDR3 nucleotides read TGTGCCAGCAGATCAGGGAGGAATGAGCAGTTCTTC. It is translated as CASRSGRNEQFF.

This clone has only a few counts. The chain has TRBV11-2 and TRBJ2-1; perhaps TRBD2 as D (5 bases). Germline V gene sequence: CDR1 SGHAT, CDR2 FQNNGV. V lost 5 bases to trimming and J lost 10 bases, with 12 bases between them. The CDR3 consists of 12 residues. The CDR3 spells CASSPISGEQFF. CDR3 coding DNA: TGTGCCAGCAGCCCCATATCGGGGGAGCAGTTCTTC.

The V and J genes are TRBV2 and TRBJ2-3; 9 bases agree with TRBD1. J was trimmed by 0 bases and V by 6 bases; bases with no gene match: 10. In germline, CDR1 is SNHLY, CDR2 FYNNEI. The length of the CDR3 is 17 residues. For the CDR3, the DNA is TGTGCCAGCAGGGCAACAGGGGGCCCTTTTAGCACAGATACGCAGTATTTT. This codes for CASRATGGPFSTDTQYF.

The chain is built from TRBV2 and TRBJ1-1; D not certain. The CDR3 has 17 amino acids. The ends were cut back, 4 bases at V and 0 bases at J, with 18 bases in the middle. Germline assignment: CDR1 SNHLY and CDR2 FYNNEI. Written as DNA, the CDR3 is TGTGCCAGCAGTGTCGTGTTTATTCCGGGAATGAACACTGAAGCTTTCTTT. This sequence encodes CASSVVFIPGMNTEAFF.

In its sample, this clone was seen a few times. The rearrangement joins TRBV7-2 to TRBJ1-1; a possible D gene is TRBD1 (6 bases). The CDR3 is 12 amino acids. The germline gives CDR1 SGHTA, CDR2 FQGNSA. Trimming stripped 5 bases from V and 6 bases from J, with 10 bases between. The CDR3 nucleotides are TGTGCCAGCAGCCGAACAGGGTCTGAAGCTTTCTTT. This translates into CASSRTGSEAFF.

The rearrangement uses TRBV4-1 and TRBJ2-3, with 8 bases that match TRBD1. Germline-derived CDR1 and CDR2 are MGHRA and YSYEKL. The CDR3 spans 15 residues. V lost 5 bases and J lost 2; bases outside the gene matches: 6. The CDR3 nucleotides are TGCGCCAGCAGCTTCGGGACAGGAGACACAGATACGCAGTATTTT. Translated, it gives CASSFGTGDTDTQYF.

This clone was detected a few times. The chain employs TRBV10-3 and TRBJ2-5, with 8 bases that match TRBD1. CDR3 length: 14 residues. The J segment lost 1 base and the V segment lost 6 bases, leaving 4 bases of the junction unmatched. In germline, CDR1 is ENHRY, CDR2 SYGVKD. CDR3 sequence reads: CAIRPGTGQETQYF. CDR3 bases: TGTGCCATCAGACCCGGGACAGGCCAAGAGACCCAGTACTTC.

The chain links TRBV5-6 to TRBJ1-6, with D perhaps TRBD1 (5 bases). Germline values: CDR1 SGHDT, CDR2 YYEEEE. The CDR3 sequence is 13 residues long. Trimming took 5 bases from V and 5 from J, leaving 8 bases between them. The CDR3 bases are TGTGCCAGCAGTGGGGCTCATAATTCACCCCTCCACTTT. This sequence encodes CASSGAHNSPLHF.